This T cell receptor beta chain is from a study of long-term antiretroviral therapy in people with HIV. Study-level results: Older ART regimens may have been in use when blood was drawn between the mid-2000s and the late 2010s.

At the survey level, the v3.0 immunoSEQ assay was run. Sequenced by immunoSEQ multiplex PCR; TCRdb stores in-frame clones only, minus some. The sample comprises some 12,000 clones, 83% of which are singletons, and roughly 16% rests with the top ten. The V gene's germline CDR1 is SGHNT and CDR2 YENEEA. The length of the CDR3 is 14 residues. V dropped 3 bases and J dropped 4 bases, with 12 bases sitting between them. On this clone itself: The antigen is undetermined.

This rearrangement joins TRBV11-3 to TRBJ1-1, with D possibly TRBD1 on 5 matching bases. The source was unsorted PBMCs, collected 3.4 years after starting antiretroviral therapy. The TCR was taken from a middle-aged man with HIV. Written as DNA, the CDR3 is TGTGCCAGCAGCTTGGGGGAGGGTTCCACTGAAGCTTTCTTT. It codes for CASSLGEGSTEAFF.